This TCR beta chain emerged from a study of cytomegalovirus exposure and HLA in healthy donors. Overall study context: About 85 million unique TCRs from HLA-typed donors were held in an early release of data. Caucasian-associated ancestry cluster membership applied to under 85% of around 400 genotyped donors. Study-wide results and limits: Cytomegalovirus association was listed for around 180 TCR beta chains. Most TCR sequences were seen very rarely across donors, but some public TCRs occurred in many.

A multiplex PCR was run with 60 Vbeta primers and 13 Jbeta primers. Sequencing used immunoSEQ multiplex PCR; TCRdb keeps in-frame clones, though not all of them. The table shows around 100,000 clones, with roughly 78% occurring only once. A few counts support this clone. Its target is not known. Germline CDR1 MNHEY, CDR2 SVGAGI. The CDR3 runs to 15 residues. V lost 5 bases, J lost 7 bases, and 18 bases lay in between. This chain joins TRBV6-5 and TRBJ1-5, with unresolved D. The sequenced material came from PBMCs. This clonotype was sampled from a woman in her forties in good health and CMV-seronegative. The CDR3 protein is CASSVTSGLKQPQHF. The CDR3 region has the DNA TGTGCCAGCAGTGTAACTTCTGGTTTGAAGCAGCCCCAGCATTTT.